These T cell receptor beta chains were read from a single sample in a study of control samples from healthy donors and cancer patients. Profiling relied on immunoSEQ multiplex PCR, and the TCRdb table lists in-frame clones only, not all of them. The sample carries 70,000 to 80,000 clones, about 80% recorded once. The sequencing sample was made of blood. The receptors come from a man between 50 and 59 years old in good health. CDR3s include the opening cysteine and the closing phenylalanine or tryptophan. The D gene is left open where the match is weak. A clone size is listed for some rows: how often the clone was seen (once, few, many), or a class if it is expanded.

D gene	J gene	V gene	clone size	CDR3 DNA	CDR3 protein
.	TRBJ1-3	TRBV9	.	TGTGCCAGCAGCGTTCAGGTGAATGGAAACACCATATATTTT	CASSVQVNGNTIYF
.	TRBJ1-2	TRBV18	.	TGTGCCAGCTCACCGACGGACCCCCCTGGCTACACCTTC	CASSPTDPPGYTF
.	TRBJ2-1	TRBV24-1	.	TGTGCCACCAGTGCAGCGGAGGCATACAATGAGCAGTTCTTC	CATSAAEAYNEQFF
.	TRBJ2-7	TRBV28	once	TGTGCCAGCAGCTACGGACGGAGCTACGAGCAGTACTTC	CASSYGRSYEQYF
.	TRBJ2-2	TRBV6-5	.	TGTGCCAGCAGGATATATAACACCGGGGAGCTGTTTTTT	CASRIYNTGELFF
.	TRBJ2-1	TRBV7-2	.	TGTGCCAGCAGCCTACGGGACCCGTCCTACAATGAGCAGTTCTTC	CASSLRDPSYNEQFF
.	TRBJ1-1	TRBV29-1	.	TGCAGCGTTGAATCGCTAAAAACTGAAGCTTTCTTT	CSVESLKTEAFF
TRBD1	TRBJ1-1	TRBV4-2	.	TGTGCCAGCAGCTCCCGGGACAGGGGTGAGAACACTGAAGCTTTCTTT	CASSSRDRGENTEAFF
.	TRBJ2-7	TRBV6-5	.	TGTGCCAGCAGAACCTTGACGCCTTCCTACGAGCAGTACTTC	CASRTLTPSYEQYF
.	TRBJ2-1	TRBV28	few	TGTGCCAGCAGCAACTACGGTGGGTCCTACAATGAGCAGTTCTTC	CASSNYGGSYNEQFF
.	TRBJ2-5	TRBV24-1	once	TGTGCCACCAGTGATTTTCAGGGGACCCAGTACTTC	CATSDFQGTQYF
.	TRBJ2-2	TRBV6-4	.	TGTGCCAGCAGTGTTGCGGACAACACCGGGGAGCTGTTTTTT	CASSVADNTGELFF
TRBD2	TRBJ2-1	TRBV4-2	few	TGTGCCAGCAGCCAACGAGCGGGAACCTACAATGAGCAGTTCTTC	CASSQRAGTYNEQFF
.	TRBJ1-1	TRBV11-1	.	TGTGCCAGCAGCTTTTCGGGGGGTTTGAACACTGAAGCTTTCTTT	CASSFSGGLNTEAFF
TRBD2	TRBJ2-5	TRBV2	.	TGTGCCAGCAAGCGGAGACGGGCTAGCGGACCTCAGGAGACCCAGTACTTC	CASKRRRASGPQETQYF
TRBD2	TRBJ2-1	TRBV3-1/TRBV3-2	.	TGTGCCAGCAGGCGAGGGACGACTGGCGGGAGGGGTGAGCAGTTCTTC	CASRRGTTGGRGEQFF
TRBD2	TRBJ2-7	TRBV7-9	.	TGTGCCAGCAGCCTGATGGCGGGAGCGGGAGACGAGCAGTACTTC	CASSLMAGAGDEQYF
.	TRBJ2-7	TRBV24-1	once	TGTGCCACCAGAAAACACTACGAGCAGTACTTC	CATRKHYEQYF
TRBD1	TRBJ2-2	TRBV6-5	.	TGTGCCAGCAGTTTGAGGGGGCTTACCGGGGAGCTGTTTTTT	CASSLRGLTGELFF
.	TRBJ2-5	TRBV6-6	once	TGTGCCAGCAGGGGGACTTTCCCGGAGAGGGAGACCCAGTACTTC	CASRGTFPERETQYF
.	TRBJ2-3	TRBV19	.	TGTGCCAGTAGTATTGTTCACACAGATACGCAGTATTTT	CASSIVHTDTQYF
.	TRBJ1-5	TRBV28	.	TGTGCCAGCAGTCCGCAGGCAGACTATAGCAATCAGCCCCAGCATTTT	CASSPQADYSNQPQHF